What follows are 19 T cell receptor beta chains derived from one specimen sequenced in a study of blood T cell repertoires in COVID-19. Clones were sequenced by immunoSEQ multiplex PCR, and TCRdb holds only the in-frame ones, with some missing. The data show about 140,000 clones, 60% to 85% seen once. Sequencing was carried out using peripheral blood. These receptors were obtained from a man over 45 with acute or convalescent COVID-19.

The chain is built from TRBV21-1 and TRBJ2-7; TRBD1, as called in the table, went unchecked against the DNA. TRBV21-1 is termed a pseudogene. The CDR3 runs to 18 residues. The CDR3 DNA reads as TGTGCCAGCAGCAAAGCGCCGGGACAGGTTTGGTCTCGACGGGAGCAGTACGTC. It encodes CASSKAPGQVWSRREQYV.

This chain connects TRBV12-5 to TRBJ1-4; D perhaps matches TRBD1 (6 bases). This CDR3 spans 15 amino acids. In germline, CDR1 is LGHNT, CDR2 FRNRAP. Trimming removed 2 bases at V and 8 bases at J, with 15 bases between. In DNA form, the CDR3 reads TGTGCTAGTGGTTTGCTACGACAGGACAAAGAAAAACTGTTTTTT. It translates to CASGLLRQDKEKLFF.

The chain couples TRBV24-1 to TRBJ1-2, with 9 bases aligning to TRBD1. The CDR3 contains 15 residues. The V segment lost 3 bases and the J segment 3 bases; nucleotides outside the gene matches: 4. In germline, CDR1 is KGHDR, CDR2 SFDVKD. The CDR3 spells CATSDRGTGHYGYTF. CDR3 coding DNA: TGTGCCACCAGTGATCGTGGGACAGGGCACTATGGCTACACCTTC.

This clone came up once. The CDR3 region is CASLRGISTDTQYF. The CDR3 DNA sequence: TGTGCCAGCCTGCGGGGGATTAGCACAGATACGCAGTATTTT. V usage is TRBV2 and J usage is TRBJ2-3; 7 nucleotides line up with TRBD2. J was trimmed by 0 bases and V by 8 bases; bases with no gene match: 5. There are 14 residues in the CDR3. CDR1 and CDR2 (germline): SNHLY, FYNNEI.

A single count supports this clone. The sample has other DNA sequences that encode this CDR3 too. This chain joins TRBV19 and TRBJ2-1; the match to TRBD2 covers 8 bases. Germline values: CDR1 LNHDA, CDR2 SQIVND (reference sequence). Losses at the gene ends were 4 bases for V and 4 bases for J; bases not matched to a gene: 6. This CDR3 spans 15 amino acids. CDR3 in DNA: TGTGCCAGTAGTAGCCGGGGGGGAAAGTACAATGAGCAGTTCTTC. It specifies CASSSRGGKYNEQFF.

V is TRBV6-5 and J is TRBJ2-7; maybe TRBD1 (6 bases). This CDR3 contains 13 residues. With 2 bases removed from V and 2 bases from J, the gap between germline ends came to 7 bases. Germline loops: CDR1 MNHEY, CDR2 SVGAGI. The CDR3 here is CASSYGQPYEQYF. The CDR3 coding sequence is TGTGCCAGCAGTTACGGACAGCCCTACGAGCAGTACTTC.

The CDR3 region is CASSPQTGQEETQYF. CDR3 nucleotide sequence: TGTGCCAGCTCACCACAGACAGGACAGGAAGAGACCCAGTACTTC. The chain has TRBV18 and TRBJ2-5; 7 bases agree with TRBD1. Germline V CDR1 and CDR2: KGHSH, LQKENI. J was trimmed by 3 bases and V by 1 base; bases with no gene match: 5. The CDR3 sequence is 15 residues long.

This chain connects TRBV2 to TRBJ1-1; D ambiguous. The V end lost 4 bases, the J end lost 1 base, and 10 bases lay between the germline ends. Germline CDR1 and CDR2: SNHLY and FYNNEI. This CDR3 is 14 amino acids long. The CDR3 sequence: CASSAGISNTEAFF. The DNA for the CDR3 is TGTGCCAGCAGTGCCGGGATTTCGAACACTGAAGCTTTCTTT.

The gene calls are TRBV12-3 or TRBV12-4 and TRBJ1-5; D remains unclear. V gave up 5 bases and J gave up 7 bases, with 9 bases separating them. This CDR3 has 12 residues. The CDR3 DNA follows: TGTGCCAGCAGTCAGGATGGGCAGCCCCAGCATTTT. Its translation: CASSQDGQPQHF.

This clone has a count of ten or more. In nucleotides, the CDR3 is TGCGCCAGCAGCCAGACTGGGTTGGCGAACACCGGGGAGCTGTTTTTT. Its translation is CASSQTGLANTGELFF. V is TRBV4-1 and J is TRBJ2-2; D not certain. Germline V gives CDR1 MGHRA, CDR2 YSYEKL. This CDR3 is built from 16 residues. Trimming pared 3 bases from V and 0 bases from J, leaving 11 bases between.

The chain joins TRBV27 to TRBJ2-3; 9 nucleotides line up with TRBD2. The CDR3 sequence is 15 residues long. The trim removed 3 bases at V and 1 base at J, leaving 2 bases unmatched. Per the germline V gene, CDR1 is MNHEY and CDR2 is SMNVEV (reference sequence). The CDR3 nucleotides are TGTGCCAGCAGTTTGGGCGGGGGGGGCACAGATACGCAGTATTTT. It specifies CASSLGGGGTDTQYF.

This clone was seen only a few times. The CDR3 loop is CASSPVAGPSYNEQFF. CDR3 bases: TGTGCCAGCAGCCCGGTAGCGGGGCCCTCCTACAATGAGCAGTTCTTC. The chain combines TRBV11-2 with TRBJ2-1; 8 nucleotides match TRBD2. The CDR3 runs 16 residues. Trimming cost V 5 bases and J 0 bases; bases outside gene matches: 6. Germline lookup yields CDR1 SGHAT and CDR2 FQNNGV. Complete variable domain (other parts from reference TRBV11-2 and TRBJ2-1): EAGVAQSPRYKIIEKRQSVAFWCNPISGHATLYWYQQILGQGPKLLIQFQNNGVVDDSQLPKDRFSAERLKGVDSTLKIQPAKLEDSAVYLCASSPVAGPSYNEQFFGPGTRLTVL.

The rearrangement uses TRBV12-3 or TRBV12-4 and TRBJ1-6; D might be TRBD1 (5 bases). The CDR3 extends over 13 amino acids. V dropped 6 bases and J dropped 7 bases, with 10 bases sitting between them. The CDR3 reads CASRPGLNSPLHF. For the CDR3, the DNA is TGTGCCAGCAGGCCAGGGTTGAATTCACCCCTCCACTTT.

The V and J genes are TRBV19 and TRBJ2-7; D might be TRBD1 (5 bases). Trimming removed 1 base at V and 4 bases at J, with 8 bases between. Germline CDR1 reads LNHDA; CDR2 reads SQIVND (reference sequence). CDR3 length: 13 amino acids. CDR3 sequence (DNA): TGTGCCAGTAGTATAGCGCAGGGTTACGAGCAGTACGTC. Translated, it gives CASSIAQGYEQYV.

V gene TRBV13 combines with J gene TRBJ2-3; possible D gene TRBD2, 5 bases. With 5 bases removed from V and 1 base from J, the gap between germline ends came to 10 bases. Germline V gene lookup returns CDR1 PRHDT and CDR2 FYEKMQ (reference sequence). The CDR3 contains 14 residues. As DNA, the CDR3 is TGTGCCAGCAGCCTCATCGGGGGCACAGATACGCAGTATTTT. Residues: CASSLIGGTDTQYF. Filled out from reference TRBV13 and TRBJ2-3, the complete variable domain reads AAGVIQSPRHLIKEKRETATLKCYPIPRHDTVYWYQQGPGQDPQFLISFYEKMQSDKGSIPDRFSAQQFSDYHSELNMSSLELGDSALYFCASSLIGGTDTQYFGPGTRLTVL.

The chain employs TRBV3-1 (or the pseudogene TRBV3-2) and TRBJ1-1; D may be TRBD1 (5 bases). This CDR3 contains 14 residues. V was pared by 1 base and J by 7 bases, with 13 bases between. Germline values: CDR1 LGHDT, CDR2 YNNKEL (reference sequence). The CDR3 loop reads CASSQGERQSEAFF. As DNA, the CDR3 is TGTGCCAGCAGCCAAGGAGAGAGACAGAGTGAAGCTTTCTTT.

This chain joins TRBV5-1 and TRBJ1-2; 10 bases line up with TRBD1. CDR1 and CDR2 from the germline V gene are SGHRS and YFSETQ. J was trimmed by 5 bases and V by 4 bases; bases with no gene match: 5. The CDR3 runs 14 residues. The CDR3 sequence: CASSPGTGVYGYTF. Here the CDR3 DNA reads TGCGCCAGCAGCCCTGGGACAGGGGTATATGGCTACACCTTC. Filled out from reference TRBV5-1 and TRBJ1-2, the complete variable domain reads KAGVTQTPRYLIKTRGQQVTLSCSPISGHRSVSWYQQTPGQGLQFLFEYFSETQRNKGNFPGRFSGRQFSNSRSEMNVSTLELGDSALYLCASSPGTGVYGYTFGSGTRLTVV.

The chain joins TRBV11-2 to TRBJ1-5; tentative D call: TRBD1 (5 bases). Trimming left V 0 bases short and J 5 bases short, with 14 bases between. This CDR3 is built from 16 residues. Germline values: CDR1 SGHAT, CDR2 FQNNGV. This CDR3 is CASSLDDRNSHQPQHF. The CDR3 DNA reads TGTGCCAGCAGCTTAGATGACAGAAATTCTCATCAGCCCCAGCATTTT.

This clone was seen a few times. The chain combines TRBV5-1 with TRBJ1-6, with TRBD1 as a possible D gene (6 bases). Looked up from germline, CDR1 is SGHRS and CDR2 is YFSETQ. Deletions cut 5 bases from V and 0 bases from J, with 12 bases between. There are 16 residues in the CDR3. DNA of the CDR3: TGCGCCAGCAGGAGGACAGAGAGCTCCTATAATTCACCCCTCCACTTT. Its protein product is CASRRTESSYNSPLHF. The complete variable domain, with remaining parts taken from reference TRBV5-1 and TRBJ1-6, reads KAGVTQTPRYLIKTRGQQVTLSCSPISGHRSVSWYQQTPGQGLQFLFEYFSETQRNKGNFPGRFSGRQFSNSRSEMNVSTLELGDSALYLCASRRTESSYNSPLHFGNGTRLTVT.